The clone carrying this T cell receptor beta chain appeared many times. Its antigen is undetermined. This entry is derived from a study of cytomegalovirus exposure and HLA in healthy donors. Whole-study context: Both the 95 to 150 validation repertoires and the approximately 700 first-cohort repertoires used the same platform, as reported by a later analysis.

Sequencing used immunoSEQ multiplex PCR; TCRdb keeps in-frame clones, though not all of them. The sample holds 150,000 to 200,000 clones, just under 90% seen once. Study findings and constraints: CMV antigen specificity of a few CMV-associated chains was confirmed in vitro. The authors enumerated 150 to 200 TCR beta chains as linked to cytomegalovirus.

Separate from the approximately 720-subject first cohort, the approximately 120-subject validation cohort was the one that the donors belonged to. Germline lookup yields CDR1 LGHNA and CDR2 YNFKEQ. V was cut by 0 bases and J by 0 bases, with 9 bases left in between. This CDR3 region has 15 residues. This chain connects TRBV4-2 to TRBJ2-7; D perhaps matches TRBD1 (6 bases). The specimen sequenced was PBMCs. This receptor was identified in a woman aged 18-30 years in good health and CMV-seropositive. The CDR3 spells CASSQETGSSYEQYF. The CDR3 region has the DNA TGTGCCAGCAGCCAAGAAACAGGGAGCTCCTACGAGCAGTACTTC.